Below, 4 T cell receptor beta chains from the same sample are listed, as sequenced in a study of T cells after yellow fever vaccination. TCRdb recomputed calls from the 5' RACE reads with MiXCR, one row per CDR3 protein. The table records roughly 99,000 distinct CDR3 sequences, around 5.5% of them present only once. Sequenced here: CD8+ T cells sorted from PBMCs, sampled 10 days after the yellow fever booster vaccination. These receptors originate from a young man who received the YFV17D yellow fever vaccine.

This clonotype was seen many times. The chain is built from TRBV7-8 and TRBJ2-7; D tentatively reads TRBD1 or TRBD2 (5 bases each). This CDR3 spans 15 amino acids. The V gene lost 4 bases and the J gene lost 1 base, with 14 bases spanning the gap. CDR1 and CDR2 from the germline V gene are SGHVS and FQNEAQ. The CDR3 DNA is TGTGCCAGCAGCTCCGGGGTAGGGGATTCCTACGAGCAGTACTTC. The encoded protein is CASSSGVGDSYEQYF. Full variable domain (outside the CDR3, taken from reference TRBV7-8 and TRBJ2-7): GAGVSQSPRYKVAKRGQDVALRCDPISGHVSLFWYQQALGQGPEFLTYFQNEAQLDKSGLPSDRFFAERPEGSVSTLKIQRTQQEDSAVYLCASSSGVGDSYEQYFGPGTRLTVT.

This clonotype came up a few times. J is TRBJ2-1 and V is TRBV6-6; 13 bases match TRBD2. The CDR3 extends over 16 amino acids. Germline-derived CDR1 and CDR2 are MNHNY and SVGAGI (reference sequence). The trim removed 2 bases at V and 4 bases at J, leaving 2 bases unmatched. The DNA of the CDR3 is TGTGCCAGCAGTTACAGACTAGCGGGGGGTTACAATGAGCAGTTCTTC. Translation gives CASSYRLAGGYNEQFF.

The CDR3 DNA is TGTGCCAGCAGTTACACATGGATGGGGTCCTCCTACGAGCAGTACTTC. Its protein is CASSYTWMGSSYEQYF. The J gene is TRBJ2-7, the V gene TRBV6-2 or TRBV6-3; D is unclear. Germline V gene data show CDR1 as MNHEY and CDR2 as SVGEGT. CDR3 length: 16 residues. Trimming cost V 2 bases and J 0 bases, with 14 bases left between them.

This clonotype is a singleton in its sample. The chain recombines TRBV4-3 with TRBJ2-1; 12 positions agree with TRBD2. The CDR3 runs 17 residues. V was clipped by 1 base and J by 4 bases; unmatched bases: 5. CDR1 LGHNA and CDR2 YSLEER come from the germline V gene. The CDR3 protein is CASSQALAGGYYNEQFF. CDR3 DNA sequence: TGCGCCAGCAGCCAAGCTCTAGCGGGGGGGTATTACAATGAGCAGTTCTTC.